The rows below give T cell receptor beta chains drawn from one sample of a study of blood T cells in healthy people across ages. MiXCR, run by TCRdb on the 5' RACE reads, gives a single entry per CDR3 protein. The sample records around 1,800,000 distinct CDR3 sequences, about two fifths being singletons. Input material: blood. The source is a human donor in good health. Each CDR3 is given with its conserved first and last residue. A D gene is named only where the DNA matches it firmly. Clone sizes are given selectively: once, few, many, or a class where the clone is expanded.

D: NA; length: 11; J: TRBJ2-1; V: TRBV19; size: NA; DNA: TGTGCCAGCAGTACGAACAATGAGCAGTTCTTC; CDR3: CASSTNNEQFF
D: TRBD1; length: 16; J: TRBJ2-3; V: TRBV12-3/TRBV12-4; size: NA; DNA: TGTGCCAGCAGTCACCTTGACAGGGGTGGCGCAGATACGCAGTATTTT; CDR3: CASSHLDRGGADTQYF
D: NA; length: 12; J: TRBJ2-7; V: TRBV20-1; size: few; DNA: TGCAGTGCTAGAGCACAGAGCTACGAGCAGTACTTC; CDR3: CSARAQSYEQYF
D: NA; length: 15; J: TRBJ2-1; V: TRBV27; size: NA; DNA: TGTGCCAGCGAAGAAGTCGGCGGGGCGTACAATGAGCAGTTCTTC; CDR3: CASEEVGGAYNEQFF
D: TRBD2; length: 16; J: TRBJ2-1; V: TRBV6-5; size: NA; DNA: TGTGCCAGCAGTCCGGGACTAGCGGGGGGGCCAGGTGAGCAGTTCTTC; CDR3: CASSPGLAGGPGEQFF
D: NA; length: 14; J: TRBJ1-2; V: TRBV6-2/TRBV6-3; size: few; DNA: TGTGCCAGCAGTTTCCACCGAGCCCACTATGGCTACACCTTC; CDR3: CASSFHRAHYGYTF
D: TRBD2; length: 14; J: TRBJ2-1; V: TRBV6-2/TRBV6-3; size: NA; DNA: TGTGCCAGCAGTTACTCTGGGGGACTAGGTACCCAGTTCTTC; CDR3: CASSYSGGLGTQFF
D: NA; length: 15; J: TRBJ2-1; V: TRBV15; size: NA; DNA: TGTGCCACCAGCAGAGATGTTGGGGGCTTGAATGAGCAGTTCTTC; CDR3: CATSRDVGGLNEQFF
D: NA; length: 15; J: TRBJ2-1; V: TRBV4-2; size: few; DNA: TGTGCCAGCAGCCAAGACCTGGACTCCTACAATGAGCAGTTCTTC; CDR3: CASSQDLDSYNEQFF
D: TRBD1; length: 13; J: TRBJ2-5; V: TRBV29-1; size: many; DNA: TGCAGCGTCTGGGACAGCGAGTTCGGTCCCCAGTACTTC; CDR3: CSVWDSEFGPQYF
D: TRBD1; length: 15; J: TRBJ1-2; V: TRBV12-3/TRBV12-4; size: few; DNA: TGTGCCAGCGAAGGGACAGGGCCCCTCGGCTATGGCTACACCTTC; CDR3: CASEGTGPLGYGYTF
D: TRBD1; length: 15; J: TRBJ2-7; V: TRBV5-1; size: NA; DNA: TGCGCCTGCAGCGACCCGACAGGGGGTCCCTACGAGCAGTACTTC; CDR3: CACSDPTGGPYEQYF
D: NA; length: 12; J: TRBJ1-2; V: TRBV27; size: once; DNA: TGTGTCAGCAGTACACCAAACTATGGCTACACCTTC; CDR3: CVSSTPNYGYTF
D: TRBD2; length: 14; J: TRBJ2-3; V: TRBV29-1; size: NA; DNA: TGCAGCGTTTACCTTGGCGGGGGGGCAGATACGCAGTATTTT; CDR3: CSVYLGGGADTQYF
D: NA; length: 12; J: TRBJ2-1; V: TRBV6-5; size: few; DNA: TGTGCCAGCAGGGGACCGCACAATGAGCAGTTCTTC; CDR3: CASRGPHNEQFF
D: NA; length: 14; J: TRBJ1-2; V: TRBV10-2; size: NA; DNA: TGCGCCAGCAGTGATGGCAGGGGTTTAGCTGGCTACATCTTC; CDR3: CASSDGRGLAGYIF
D: NA; length: 13; J: TRBJ2-1; V: TRBV30; size: NA; DNA: TGTGCTTCTGGATCTGGAGGGTACAATGAGCAGTTCTTC; CDR3: CASGSGGYNEQFF
D: TRBD1; length: 12; J: TRBJ1-1; V: TRBV29-1; size: NA; DNA: TGCAGCGTTGAAGGGCAGGGGGACAAGGCTTTCTTT; CDR3: CSVEGQGDKAFF
D: NA; length: 13; J: TRBJ2-7; V: TRBV5-1; size: few; DNA: TGCGCCAGCTCCCAGACCGGGGGCCACGAGCAGTACTTC; CDR3: CASSQTGGHEQYF
D: NA; length: 13; J: TRBJ2-7; V: TRBV12-3/TRBV12-4; size: NA; DNA: TGTGCCAGCAGTTTACCGGGGAACTACGAGCAGTACTTC; CDR3: CASSLPGNYEQYF
D: TRBD1; length: 13; J: TRBJ2-5; V: TRBV11-2; size: NA; DNA: TGTGCCAGCAGCCGGGGACAGACGGAGACCCAGTACTTC; CDR3: CASSRGQTETQYF
D: NA; length: 15; J: TRBJ1-1; V: TRBV9; size: NA; DNA: TGTGCCAGCAGCGTAGGAGTGCAACTGAACACTGAAGCTTTCTTT; CDR3: CASSVGVQLNTEAFF
D: NA; length: 13; J: TRBJ2-1; V: TRBV20-1; size: few; DNA: TGCAGTGCCACCGGTCAGAACTACAATGAGCAGTTCTTC; CDR3: CSATGQNYNEQFF